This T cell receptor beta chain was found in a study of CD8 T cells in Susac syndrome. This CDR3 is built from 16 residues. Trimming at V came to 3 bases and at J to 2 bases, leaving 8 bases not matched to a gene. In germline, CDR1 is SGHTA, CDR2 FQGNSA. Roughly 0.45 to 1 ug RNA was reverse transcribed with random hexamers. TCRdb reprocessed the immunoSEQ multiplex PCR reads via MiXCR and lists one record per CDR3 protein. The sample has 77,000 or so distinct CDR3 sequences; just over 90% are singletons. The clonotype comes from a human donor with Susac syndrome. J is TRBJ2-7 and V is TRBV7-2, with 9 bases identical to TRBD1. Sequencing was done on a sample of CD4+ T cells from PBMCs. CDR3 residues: CASSLGTGTGTYEQYF. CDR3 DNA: TGTGCCAGCAGCTTGGGGACCGGGACAGGGACCTACGAGCAGTACTTC.